The 2 T cell receptor beta chains in this list originate from one sample, sequenced in a study of blood T cell repertoires in COVID-19. TCRdb's copy holds only in-frame clones and misses some; the assay was immunoSEQ multiplex PCR. The sample yields 120,000 to 150,000 clones, around four fifths seen once. The material sequenced was peripheral blood. The source is a human donor in a cohort sampled during active COVID-19.

This chain uses TRBV6-1 with TRBJ2-7; D possibly corresponds to TRBD1 (6 bases). Germline-derived CDR1 and CDR2 are MNHNS and SASEGT. Trimming shortened V by 2 bases and J by 7 bases, and 18 bases separated the two germline ends. This CDR3 spans 15 amino acids. The CDR3 bases are TGTGCCAGCAGTGAAACCGGGACAACCCGGGGTGAGCAGTACGTC. It translates to CASSETGTTRGEQYV.

V gene TRBV2 combines with J gene TRBJ2-2, with 7 bases matching TRBD1. The CDR3 is 14 amino acids. Germline values: CDR1 SNHLY, CDR2 FYNNEI. V was pared by 8 bases and J by 5 bases, with 8 bases of the junction left unmatched. The CDR3 region is CASARDSPTGELFF. The DNA of the CDR3 is TGTGCCAGCGCCCGGGACAGCCCTACCGGGGAGCTGTTTTTT.